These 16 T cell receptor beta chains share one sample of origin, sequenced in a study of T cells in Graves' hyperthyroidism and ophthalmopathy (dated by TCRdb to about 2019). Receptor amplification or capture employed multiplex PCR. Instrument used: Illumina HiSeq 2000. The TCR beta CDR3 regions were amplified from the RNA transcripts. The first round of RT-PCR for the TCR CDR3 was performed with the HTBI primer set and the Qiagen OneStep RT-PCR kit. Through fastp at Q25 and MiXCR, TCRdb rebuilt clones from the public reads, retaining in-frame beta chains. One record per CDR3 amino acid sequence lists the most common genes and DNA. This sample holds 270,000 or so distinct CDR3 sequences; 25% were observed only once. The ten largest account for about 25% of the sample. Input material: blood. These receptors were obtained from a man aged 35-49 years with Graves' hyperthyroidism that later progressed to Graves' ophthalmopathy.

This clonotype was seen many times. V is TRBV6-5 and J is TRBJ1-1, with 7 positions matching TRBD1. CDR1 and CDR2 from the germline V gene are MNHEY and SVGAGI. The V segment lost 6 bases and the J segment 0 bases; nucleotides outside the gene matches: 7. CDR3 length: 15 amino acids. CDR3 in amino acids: CASSRDRHMNTEAFF. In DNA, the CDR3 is TGTGCCAGCAGCCGGGACAGACACATGAACACTGAAGCTTTCTTT.

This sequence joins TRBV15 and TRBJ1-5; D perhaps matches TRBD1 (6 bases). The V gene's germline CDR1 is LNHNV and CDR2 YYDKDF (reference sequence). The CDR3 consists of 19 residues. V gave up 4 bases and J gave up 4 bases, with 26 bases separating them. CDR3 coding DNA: TGTGCCACCAGCATCGGACAGAGCTGGGCCCGCAGCCGAAATCAGCCCCAGCATTTT. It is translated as CATSIGQSWARSRNQPQHF.

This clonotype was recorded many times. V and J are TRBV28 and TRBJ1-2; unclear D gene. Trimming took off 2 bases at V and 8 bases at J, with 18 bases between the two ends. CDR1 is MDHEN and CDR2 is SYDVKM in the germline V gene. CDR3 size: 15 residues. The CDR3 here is CASSLNIGPSRGYTF. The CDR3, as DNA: TGTGCCAGCAGTTTAAATATCGGACCCTCTAGGGGCTACACCTTC.

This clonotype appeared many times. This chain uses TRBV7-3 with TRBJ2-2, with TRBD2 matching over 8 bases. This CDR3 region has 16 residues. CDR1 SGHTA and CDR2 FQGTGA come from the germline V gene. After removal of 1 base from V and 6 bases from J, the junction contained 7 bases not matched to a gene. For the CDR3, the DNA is TGTGCCAGCAGCTTAAACCCAGCGGGAGAGTCCGGGGAGCTGTTTTTT. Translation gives CASSLNPAGESGELFF.

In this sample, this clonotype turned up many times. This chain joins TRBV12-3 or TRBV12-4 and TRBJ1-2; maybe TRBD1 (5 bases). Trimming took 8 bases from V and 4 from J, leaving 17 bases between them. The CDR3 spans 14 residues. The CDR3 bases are TGTGCCAGCTCCCCCGGGTTGAGGGGCTATGGCTACACCTTC. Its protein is CASSPGLRGYGYTF.

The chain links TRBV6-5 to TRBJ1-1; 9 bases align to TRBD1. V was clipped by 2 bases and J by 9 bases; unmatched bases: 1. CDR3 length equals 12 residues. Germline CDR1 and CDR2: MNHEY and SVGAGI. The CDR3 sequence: CASSYGTGKAFF. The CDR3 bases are TGTGCCAGCAGTTACGGGACAGGGAAAGCTTTCTTT.

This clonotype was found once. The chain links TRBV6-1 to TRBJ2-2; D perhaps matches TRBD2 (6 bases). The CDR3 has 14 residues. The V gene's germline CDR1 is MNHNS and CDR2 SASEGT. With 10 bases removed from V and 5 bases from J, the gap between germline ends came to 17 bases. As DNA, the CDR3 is TGTGCCACTTGGGCGGGATTTATAACCGGGGAGCTGTTTTTT. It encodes CATWAGFITGELFF.

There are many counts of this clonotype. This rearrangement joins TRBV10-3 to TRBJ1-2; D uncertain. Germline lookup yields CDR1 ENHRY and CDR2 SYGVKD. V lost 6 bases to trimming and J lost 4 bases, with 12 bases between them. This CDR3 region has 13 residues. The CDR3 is CAIRKQGFYGYTF. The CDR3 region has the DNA TGTGCCATCAGGAAACAAGGTTTCTATGGCTACACCTTC.

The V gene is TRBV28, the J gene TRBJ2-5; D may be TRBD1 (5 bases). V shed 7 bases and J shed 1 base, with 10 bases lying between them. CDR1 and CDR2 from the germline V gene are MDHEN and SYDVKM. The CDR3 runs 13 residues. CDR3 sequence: CASKGILQETQYF. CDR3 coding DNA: TGTGCCAGCAAGGGGATACTCCAAGAGACCCAGTACTTC.

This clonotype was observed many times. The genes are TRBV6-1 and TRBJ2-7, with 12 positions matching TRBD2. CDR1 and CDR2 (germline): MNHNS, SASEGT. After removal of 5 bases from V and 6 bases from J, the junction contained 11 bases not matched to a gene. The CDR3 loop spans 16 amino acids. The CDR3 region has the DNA TGTGCCAGCAGTAAAACTAGCGGGAGGCTCCATCCCGAGCAGTACTTC. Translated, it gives CASSKTSGRLHPEQYF.

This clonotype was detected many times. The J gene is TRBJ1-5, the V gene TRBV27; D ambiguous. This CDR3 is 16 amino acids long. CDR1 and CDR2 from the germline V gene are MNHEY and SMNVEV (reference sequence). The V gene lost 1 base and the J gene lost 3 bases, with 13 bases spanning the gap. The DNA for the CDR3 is TGTGCCAGCAGTTTATGGGCAGGACGGAACAATCAGCCCCAGCATTTT. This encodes CASSLWAGRNNQPQHF.

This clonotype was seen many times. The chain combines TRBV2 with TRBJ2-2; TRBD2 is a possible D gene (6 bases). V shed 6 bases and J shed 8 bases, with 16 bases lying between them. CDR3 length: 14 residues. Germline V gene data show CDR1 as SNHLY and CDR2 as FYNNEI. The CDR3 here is CASRGGTAQGELFF. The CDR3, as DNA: TGTGCCAGCAGGGGGGGAACTGCCCAGGGGGAGCTGTTTTTT.

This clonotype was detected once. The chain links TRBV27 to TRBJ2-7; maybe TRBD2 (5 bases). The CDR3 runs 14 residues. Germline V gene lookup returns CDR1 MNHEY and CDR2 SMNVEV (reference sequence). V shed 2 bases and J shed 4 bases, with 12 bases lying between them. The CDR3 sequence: CASSLQADPYEQYF. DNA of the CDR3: TGTGCCAGCAGTTTACAAGCGGACCCGTACGAGCAGTACTTC.

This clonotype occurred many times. The CDR3 reads CASSILSVADHTQYF. The CDR3 nucleotides read TGTGCCAGTAGTATTCTAAGCGTGGCAGATCATACGCAGTATTTT. The J gene is TRBJ2-3, the V gene TRBV19; unclear D gene. This CDR3 has 15 residues. The germline CDR1 and CDR2 sequences are LNHDA and SQIVND (reference sequence). V was trimmed by 3 bases and J by 7 bases, leaving 17 bases between them.

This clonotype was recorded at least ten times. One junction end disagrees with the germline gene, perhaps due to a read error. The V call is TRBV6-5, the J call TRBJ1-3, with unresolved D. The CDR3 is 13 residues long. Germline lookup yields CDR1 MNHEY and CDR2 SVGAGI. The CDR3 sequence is CTSRRVAGNTIYF. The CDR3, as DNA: TGTACCAGCAGAAGGGTGGCAGGAAACACCATATATTTT.

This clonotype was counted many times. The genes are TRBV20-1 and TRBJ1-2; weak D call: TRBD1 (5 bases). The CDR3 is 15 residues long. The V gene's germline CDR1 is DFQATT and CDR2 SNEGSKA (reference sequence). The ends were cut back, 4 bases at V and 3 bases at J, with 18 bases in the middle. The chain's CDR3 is CSATTEPQGDYGYTF. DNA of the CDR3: TGCAGTGCTACAACAGAACCTCAGGGTGACTATGGCTACACCTTC.